This T cell receptor beta chain was identified in a study of neoadjuvant anti-PD-1 for oral cavity cancer. V dropped 4 bases and J dropped 5 bases, with 17 bases sitting between them. Per the germline V gene, CDR1 is SGHTA and CDR2 is FQGNSA. CDR3 length: 16 amino acids. The table came from immunoSEQ multiplex PCR; TCRdb's copy has only in-frame clones and leaves some out. This table holds about 61,000 clones, roughly three quarters found once. The rearrangement uses TRBV7-2 and TRBJ1-4; tentative D call: TRBD1 (5 bases). The source was PBMCs, collected before nivolumab (anti-PD-1) treatment. This receptor was identified in a person between 40 and 79 years old with oral cavity squamous cell carcinoma. The DNA for the CDR3 is TGTGCCAGCAGCTATAACCCGGGACGGATAAATGAAAAACTGTTTTTT. As protein: CASSYNPGRINEKLFF. Variable domain in full (rest from reference TRBV7-2 and TRBJ1-4): GAGVSQSPSNKVTEKGKDVELRCDPISGHTALYWYRQSLGQGLEFLIYFQGNSAPDKSGLPSDRFSAERTGGSVSTLTIQRTQQEDSAVYLCASSYNPGRINEKLFFGSGTQLSVL.